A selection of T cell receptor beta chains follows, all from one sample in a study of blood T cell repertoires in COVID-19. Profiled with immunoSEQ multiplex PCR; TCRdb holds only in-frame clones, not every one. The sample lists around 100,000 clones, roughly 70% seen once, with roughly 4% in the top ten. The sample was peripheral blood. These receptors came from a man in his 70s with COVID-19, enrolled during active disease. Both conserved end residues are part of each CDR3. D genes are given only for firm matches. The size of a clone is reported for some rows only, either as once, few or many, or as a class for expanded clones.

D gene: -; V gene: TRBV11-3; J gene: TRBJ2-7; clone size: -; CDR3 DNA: TGTGCCAGCAGCCCCCTGAGGGTCTCGTACGAGCAGTACTTC; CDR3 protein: CASSPLRVSYEQYF
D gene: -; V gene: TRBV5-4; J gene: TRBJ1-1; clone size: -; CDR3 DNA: TGTGCCAGCCGCAGACCCGAGGGCACTGAAGCTTTCTTT; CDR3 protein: CASRRPEGTEAFF
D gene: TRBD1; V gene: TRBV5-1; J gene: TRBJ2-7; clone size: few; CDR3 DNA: TGCGCCAGCAGCTTGGGACAGGGACCCTACGAGCAGTACTTC; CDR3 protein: CASSLGQGPYEQYF
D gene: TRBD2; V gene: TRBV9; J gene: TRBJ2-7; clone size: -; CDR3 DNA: TGTGCCAGCAGCGTTTCTAGCGGGAGCTCCTACGAGCAGTACTTC; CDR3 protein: CASSVSSGSSYEQYF
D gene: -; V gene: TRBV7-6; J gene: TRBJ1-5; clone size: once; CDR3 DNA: TGTGCCAGCAGCCTCTCGAGAGGCATCAATCAGCCCCAGCATTTT; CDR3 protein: CASSLSRGINQPQHF
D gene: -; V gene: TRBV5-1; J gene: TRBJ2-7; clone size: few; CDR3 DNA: TGCGCCAGCAGCCTCGGCGGGGCAGGCGTCTCCTACGAGCAGTACTTC; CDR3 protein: CASSLGGAGVSYEQYF
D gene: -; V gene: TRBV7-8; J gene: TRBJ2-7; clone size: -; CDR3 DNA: TGTGCCAGCAGCTTAGTACGGGACACCTACGAGCAGTACTTC; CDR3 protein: CASSLVRDTYEQYF
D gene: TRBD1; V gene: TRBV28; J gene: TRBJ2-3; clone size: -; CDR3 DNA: TGTGCCAGCAGTCCGGTACGACAGGGAGCAGATACGCAGTATTTT; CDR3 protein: CASSPVRQGADTQYF
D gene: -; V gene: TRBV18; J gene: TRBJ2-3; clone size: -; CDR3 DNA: TGTGCCAGCCGTGGGAGATATGGTACAGATACGCAGTATTTT; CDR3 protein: CASRGRYGTDTQYF
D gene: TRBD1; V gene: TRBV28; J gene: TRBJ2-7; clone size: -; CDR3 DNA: TGTGCCAGCAGGAGGTGGACAGGGCCCTACGAGCAGTACTTC; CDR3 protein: CASRRWTGPYEQYF
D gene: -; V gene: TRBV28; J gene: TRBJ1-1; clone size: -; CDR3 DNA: TGTGCCAGCAGGGGGCGAATGAACACTGAAGCTTTCTTT; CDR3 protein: CASRGRMNTEAFF
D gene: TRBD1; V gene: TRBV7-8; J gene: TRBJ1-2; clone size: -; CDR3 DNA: TGTGCCAGCAGCTTCAACAGGGGGAACTATGGCTACACCTTC; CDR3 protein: CASSFNRGNYGYTF
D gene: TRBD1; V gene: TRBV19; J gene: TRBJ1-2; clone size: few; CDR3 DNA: TGTGCCAGTAGTGGGTCCGGGACAGGGAATGTAGGAAACTATGGCTACACCTTC; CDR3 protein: CASSGSGTGNVGNYGYTF
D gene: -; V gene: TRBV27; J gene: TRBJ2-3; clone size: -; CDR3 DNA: TGTGCCAGCAGTTTTGTCAGGGGCTCAGATACGCAGTATTTT; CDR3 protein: CASSFVRGSDTQYF
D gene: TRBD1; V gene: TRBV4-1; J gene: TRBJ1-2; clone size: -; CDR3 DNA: TGCGCCAGCAGCCAAGCGAGGGGGCTGAACTATGGCTACACCTTC; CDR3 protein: CASSQARGLNYGYTF
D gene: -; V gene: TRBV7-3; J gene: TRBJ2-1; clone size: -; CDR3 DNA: TGTGCCAGCAGCCGCCTCATGAGCTCCTACAATGAGCAGTTCTTC; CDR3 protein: CASSRLMSSYNEQFF
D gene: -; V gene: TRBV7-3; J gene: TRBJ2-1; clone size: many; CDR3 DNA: TGTGCCAGCAGCTTATCGTTCGGGGTCAATGAGCAGTTCTTC; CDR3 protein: CASSLSFGVNEQFF
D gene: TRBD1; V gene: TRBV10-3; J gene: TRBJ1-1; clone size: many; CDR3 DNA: TGTGCCATCAGTGTTAGACAGGGGAACACTGAAGCTTTCTTT; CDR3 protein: CAISVRQGNTEAFF
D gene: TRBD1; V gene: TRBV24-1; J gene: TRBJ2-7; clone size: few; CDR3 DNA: TGTGCCACCATTATCCGGGACAGGGTCCCCTACGAGCAGTACTTC; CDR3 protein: CATIIRDRVPYEQYF
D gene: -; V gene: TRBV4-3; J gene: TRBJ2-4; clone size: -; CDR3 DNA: TGCGCCAGCAGCCAAGAAACAGGAAGGGACATTCAGTACTTC; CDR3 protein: CASSQETGRDIQYF
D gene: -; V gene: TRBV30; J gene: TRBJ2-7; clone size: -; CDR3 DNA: TGTGCCTGGAGTGTGTCCTTAAACGAGCAGTACTTC; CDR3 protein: CAWSVSLNEQYF
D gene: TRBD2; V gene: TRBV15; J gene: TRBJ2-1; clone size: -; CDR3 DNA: TGTGCCACCAGCAGAGATCCGGCGGGAGCTGAGCAGTTCTTC; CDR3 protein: CATSRDPAGAEQFF
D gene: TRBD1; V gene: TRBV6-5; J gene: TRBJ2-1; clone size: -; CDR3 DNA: TGTGCCAGCAGAGGGACAGGGGAACTCTTTAATGAGCAGTTCTTC; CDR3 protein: CASRGTGELFNEQFF
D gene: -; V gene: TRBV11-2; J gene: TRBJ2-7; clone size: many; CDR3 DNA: TGTGCCAGCAGGAGGCACCCCTACGAGCAGTACTTC; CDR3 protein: CASRRHPYEQYF
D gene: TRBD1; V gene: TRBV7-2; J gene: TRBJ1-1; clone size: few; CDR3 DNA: TGTGCCAGCAGCTTAGGGGTCGGGAGACAGGGAGAAGCTTTCTTT; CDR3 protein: CASSLGVGRQGEAFF
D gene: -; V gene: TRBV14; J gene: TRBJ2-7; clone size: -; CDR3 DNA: TGTGCCAGCAGTCAGGCCCCTTACGAGCAGTACTTC; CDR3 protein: CASSQAPYEQYF
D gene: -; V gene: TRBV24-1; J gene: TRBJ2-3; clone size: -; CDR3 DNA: TGTGCCCCCCAGGGGACAGATACGCAGTATTTT; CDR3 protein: CAPQGTDTQYF
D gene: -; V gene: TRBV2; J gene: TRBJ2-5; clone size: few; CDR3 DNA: TGTGCCAGGACTAGGGCAGAGACCCAGTACTTC; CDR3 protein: CARTRAETQYF
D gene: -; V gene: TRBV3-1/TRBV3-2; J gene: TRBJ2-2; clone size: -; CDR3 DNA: TGTGCCAGCAGCCAAGATCGCGGCGGGGAGCTGTTTTTT; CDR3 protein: CASSQDRGGELFF
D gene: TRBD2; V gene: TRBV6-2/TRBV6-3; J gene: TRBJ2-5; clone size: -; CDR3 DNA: TGTGCCAGCAGTTACGGACTAGCGGGAGGGTTAGAGACCCAGTACTTC; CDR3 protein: CASSYGLAGGLETQYF
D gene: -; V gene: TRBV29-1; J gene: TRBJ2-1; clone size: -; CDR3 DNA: TGCAGCGTTAATTCGGGGGTGGAGACCAATGAGCAGTTCTTC; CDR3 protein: CSVNSGVETNEQFF
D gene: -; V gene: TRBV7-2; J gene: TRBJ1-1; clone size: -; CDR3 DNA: TGTGCCAGCAGCCCGGACTGGAACACTGAAGCTTTCTTT; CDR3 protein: CASSPDWNTEAFF
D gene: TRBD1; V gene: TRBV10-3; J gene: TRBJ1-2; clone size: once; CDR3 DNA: TGTGCCATCAGTGACCTACAGGGGCAAAATGGCTACACCTTC; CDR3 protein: CAISDLQGQNGYTF
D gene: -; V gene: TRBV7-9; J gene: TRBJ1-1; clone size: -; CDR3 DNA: TGTGCCAGCAGCCGGGGGAGGGGAATAGCTCCCATGAACACTGAAGCTTTCTTT; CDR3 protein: CASSRGRGIAPMNTEAFF
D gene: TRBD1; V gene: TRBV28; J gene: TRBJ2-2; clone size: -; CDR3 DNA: TGTGCCAGCAGCCCGGGACAGGGGGTTGGGGAGCTGTTTTTT; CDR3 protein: CASSPGQGVGELFF
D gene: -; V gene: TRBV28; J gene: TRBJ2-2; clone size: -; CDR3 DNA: TGTGCCAGCAGCTCAATCTGGCAGCGGATGCAACTGAACACCGGGGAGCTGTTTTTT; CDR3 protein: CASSSIWQRMQLNTGELFF
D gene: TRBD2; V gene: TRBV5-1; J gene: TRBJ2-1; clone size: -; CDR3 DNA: TGCGCCAGCAGCTTGTTAGTGAGGCGTGGGGCTAGCGGGAGCTCCCTCAATGAGCAGTTCTTC; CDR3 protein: CASSLLVRRGASGSSLNEQFF
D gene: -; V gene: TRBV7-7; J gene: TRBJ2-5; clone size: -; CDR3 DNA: TGTGCTAGCAGCTTATTGGGGGGAGGCGCGCCCCAAGAGACCCAGTACTTC; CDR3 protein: CASSLLGGGAPQETQYF
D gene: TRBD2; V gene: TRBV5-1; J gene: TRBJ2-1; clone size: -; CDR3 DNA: TGCGCCAGCAGCTTCTCTAGCGGGATTACCTACAATGAGCAGTTCTTC; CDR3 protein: CASSFSSGITYNEQFF
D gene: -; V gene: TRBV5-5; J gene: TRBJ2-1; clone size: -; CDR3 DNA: TGTGCCAGCAGCTCGGCCCCTCTCCAGGGGTCCTACAATGAGCAGTTCTTC; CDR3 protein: CASSSAPLQGSYNEQFF
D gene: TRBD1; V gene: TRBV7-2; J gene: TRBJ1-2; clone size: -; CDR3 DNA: TGTGCCAGCAGCTTAGCCTGGACAGGGGTGCGTGGCTACACCTTC; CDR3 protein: CASSLAWTGVRGYTF
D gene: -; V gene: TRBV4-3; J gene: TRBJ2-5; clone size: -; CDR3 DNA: TGCGCCAGCAGCCAAGATAGAGTCGGGAACCAAGAGACCCAGTACTTC; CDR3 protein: CASSQDRVGNQETQYF
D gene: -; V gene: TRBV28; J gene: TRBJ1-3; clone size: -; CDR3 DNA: TGTGCCAGCAGTTTCGGTACCTCTGGAAACACCATATATTTT; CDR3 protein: CASSFGTSGNTIYF
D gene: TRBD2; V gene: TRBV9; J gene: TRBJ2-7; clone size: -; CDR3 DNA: TGTGCCAGCAGCGTAGGAGCGGGGCTAGGCGAGCAGTACTTC; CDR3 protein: CASSVGAGLGEQYF
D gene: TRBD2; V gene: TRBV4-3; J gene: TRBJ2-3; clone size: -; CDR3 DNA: TGCGCCAGCAGCCTCAATTTAGCGGGAGCAACGGCAGATACGCAGTATTTT; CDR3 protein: CASSLNLAGATADTQYF
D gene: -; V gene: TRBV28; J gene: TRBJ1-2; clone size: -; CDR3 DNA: TGTGCCAGCAGTTCCAAAACCCCCGGGGGCTACACCTTC; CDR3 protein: CASSSKTPGGYTF
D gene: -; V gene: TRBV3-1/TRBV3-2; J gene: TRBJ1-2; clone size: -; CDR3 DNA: TGTGCCAGCAGCGTTTCTCGCCAGGGCCTGAACTATGGCTACACCTTC; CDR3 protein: CASSVSRQGLNYGYTF
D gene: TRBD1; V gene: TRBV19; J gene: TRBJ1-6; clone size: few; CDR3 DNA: TGTGCCAGTAGGGGGACAGTCCCTGTTATGAAGGCACCCCTCCACTTT; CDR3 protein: CASRGTVPVMKAPLHF
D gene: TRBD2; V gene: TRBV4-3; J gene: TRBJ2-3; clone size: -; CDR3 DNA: TGCGCCAGCAGCCAAGACACTAGCGGGAGAGGTGATACGCAGTATTTT; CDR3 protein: CASSQDTSGRGDTQYF
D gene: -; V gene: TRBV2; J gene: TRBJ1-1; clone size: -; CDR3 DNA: TGTGCCAGCAGTGAACAGTGGAGGACTGAAGCTTTCTTT; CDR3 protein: CASSEQWRTEAFF
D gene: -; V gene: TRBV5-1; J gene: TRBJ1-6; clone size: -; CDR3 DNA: TGCGCCAGCAAGGGGGAAGTCCTCTATAATTCACCCCTCCACTTT; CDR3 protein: CASKGEVLYNSPLHF
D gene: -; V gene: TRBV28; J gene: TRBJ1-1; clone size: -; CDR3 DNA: TGTGCCAGCAGTTTAGCGGGAAGAGTTAGCACTGAAGCTTTCTTT; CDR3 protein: CASSLAGRVSTEAFF
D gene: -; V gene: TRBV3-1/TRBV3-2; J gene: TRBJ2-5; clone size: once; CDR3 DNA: TGTGCCAGCAGCCAAGATATTAGCGTTACCCAGTACTTC; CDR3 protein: CASSQDISVTQYF
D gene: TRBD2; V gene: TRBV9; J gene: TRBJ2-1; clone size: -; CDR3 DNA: TGTGCCAGCAGCGAGACTAGCGGTATGTACAATGAGCAGTTCTTC; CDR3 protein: CASSETSGMYNEQFF
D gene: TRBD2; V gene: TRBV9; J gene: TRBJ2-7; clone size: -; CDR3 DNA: TGTGCCAGCAGCGGGGGGACTAGCGGATCTTCCTACGAGCAGTACTTC; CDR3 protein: CASSGGTSGSSYEQYF